Listed below are T cell receptor beta chains from one sample, sequenced in a study of shared T cell receptors in the human thymus. Sequenced by immunoSEQ multiplex PCR; TCRdb stores in-frame clones only, minus some. The table has under 450,000 clones, 95% seen once. Sequences were obtained from thymocytes. The receptors shown here come from a human donor. The CDR3 runs from the conserved cysteine through the conserved F or W. A D gene is named only where the DNA matches it firmly. Size values are once, few and many counts, or a class for expanded clones, and some rows have none.

once,TRBV6-4,14,TRBD2,TRBJ2-1,TGTGCCAGCAGTGACTCGAGTCTAGCGGGAGTTCAGTTCTTC,CASSDSSLAGVQFF
-,TRBV4-3,14,-,TRBJ2-7,TGCGCCAGCAGCCAAGAGGGGGTTACCTACGAGCAGTACTTC,CASSQEGVTYEQYF
-,TRBV5-1,17,TRBD2,TRBJ2-7,TGCGCCAGCAGCCCGAAGCTAGCGGGACCCCTCTTCTACGAGCAGTACTTC,CASSPKLAGPLFYEQYF
-,TRBV5-6,17,TRBD1,TRBJ2-1,TGTGCCAGCAGCTTCTCCGCCGGGACAGAGAAGCACAATGAGCAGTTCTTC,CASSFSAGTEKHNEQFF
-,TRBV27,13,-,TRBJ2-3,TGTGCCAGCACGGACACCCACACAGATACGCAGTATTTT,CASTDTHTDTQYF
-,TRBV6-4,15,-,TRBJ2-3,TGTGCCAGCAGGAGCAGGGGCCTATCGACAGATACGCAGTATTTT,CASRSRGLSTDTQYF
-,TRBV19,16,-,TRBJ2-1,TGTGCCAGCTCCCGGGACGGACGCGGGATCTACAATGAGCAGTTCTTC,CASSRDGRGIYNEQFF
-,TRBV6-6,13,TRBD1,TRBJ1-2,TGTGCCAGCAGACTGCAGGGGGCCTATGGCTACACCTTC,CASRLQGAYGYTF
-,TRBV5-1,15,-,TRBJ2-1,TGCGCCAGCAGCGCCCTGACCCGCCCCCACAATGAGCAGTTCTTC,CASSALTRPHNEQFF
-,TRBV7-9,14,-,TRBJ1-3,TGTGCCAGCAGCTTAGTGCGTCCCGGAAACACCATATATTTT,CASSLVRPGNTIYF
-,TRBV5-4,15,TRBD2,TRBJ2-3,TGTGCCAGCAGCTTGGGCGGGAGACCAGCAGATACGCAGTATTTT,CASSLGGRPADTQYF
once,TRBV21-1,16,-,TRBJ2-7,TGTGCCAGCAGCATACAATCGGGACACGACAGCTACGAGCAGTACTTC,CASSIQSGHDSYEQYF
-,TRBV25-1,17,TRBD2,TRBJ2-1,TGTGCCAGCAGTGAAAACCGTCAGCGGGAGGGAGACAATGAGCAGTTCTTC,CASSENRQREGDNEQFF
-,TRBV28,19,-,TRBJ2-7,TGTGCCAGCAGTTTAAAGGGCCCCGATGGGGGGGCCCTCTCCTACGAGCAGTACTTC,CASSLKGPDGGALSYEQYF
-,TRBV6-6,16,-,TRBJ2-7,TGTGCCAGCAGTGTAACCGGGGCGGCCCACTCCTACGAGCAGTACTTC,CASSVTGAAHSYEQYF
-,TRBV19,18,TRBD2,TRBJ2-1,TGTGCCAGTAGTACCCCCACCCTTTCTAGCGGGAGTATCAATGAGCAGTTCTTC,CASSTPTLSSGSINEQFF
-,TRBV5-1,16,TRBD2,TRBJ2-7,TGCGCCAGCAGCTTGGGGACTAGCGGGAGTGAAGACGAGCAGTACTTC,CASSLGTSGSEDEQYF
-,TRBV25-1,16,-,TRBJ2-2,TGTGCCAGCAGTGAAGGGAGAGGGGGGAACACCGGGGAGCTGTTTTTT,CASSEGRGGNTGELFF
-,TRBV5-4,15,TRBD2,TRBJ2-5,TGTGCCAGCAGTAATCTAGCGGGAGTCCGGGAGACCCAGTACTTC,CASSNLAGVRETQYF
few,TRBV28,12,-,TRBJ2-1,TGTGCCAGCAGTCGGTTGTTGTATGAGCAGTTCTTC,CASSRLLYEQFF
-,TRBV20-1,10,-,TRBJ1-2,TGCAGTGCCCCGCCGTGTCGCTACACCTTC,CSAPPCRYTF
-,TRBV5-1,17,TRBD2,TRBJ2-3,TGCGCCAGCAGCGGATGGACTAGCGGGCCGAGCACAGATACGCAGTATTTT,CASSGWTSGPSTDTQYF
-,TRBV27,17,TRBD2,TRBJ2-7,TGTGCCAGCAGTTTAATCCAGCGGGAGGGCCCAGACTACGAGCAGTACTTC,CASSLIQREGPDYEQYF
-,TRBV7-6,19,TRBD2,TRBJ2-2,TGTGCCAGCAGCTTAGATACCGGGACTAGCGGGGTGAGGGCCGGGGAGCTGTTTTTT,CASSLDTGTSGVRAGELFF
-,TRBV7-8,13,-,TRBJ1-2,TGTGCCAGCATCGAGATAGGGGGGTATGGCTACACCTTC,CASIEIGGYGYTF
-,TRBV10-2,15,-,TRBJ1-2,TGCGCCAGCAGTGAAAGGGAGGGACTCGGGGGTGGCTACACCTTC,CASSEREGLGGGYTF
-,TRBV11-2,12,-,TRBJ1-3,TGTGCCAGCAGCTTTCCTGTGGACACCATATATTTT,CASSFPVDTIYF
once,TRBV19,14,-,TRBJ2-7,TGTGCCAGTCTCGACAGCCCGAACTCCTACGAGCAGTACTTC,CASLDSPNSYEQYF
-,TRBV5-6,17,TRBD2,TRBJ2-3,TGTGCCAGCAGCACTGGGACTAGCGGGAGACATTCAGATACGCAGTATTTT,CASSTGTSGRHSDTQYF
-,TRBV7-2,13,-,TRBJ1-1,TGTGCCAGCTCCCAATCGGGAGGTACTGAAGCTTTCTTT,CASSQSGGTEAFF
-,TRBV10-2,14,-,TRBJ2-3,TGCGCCAGCAGTAAACTGAAAACTGGGGATACGCAGTATTTT,CASSKLKTGDTQYF
once,TRBV6-1,11,-,TRBJ2-2,TGTGCCAGCACCCCCGGCGGGGAGCTGTTTTTT,CASTPGGELFF
-,TRBV6-4,16,-,TRBJ2-6,TGTGCCAGCAGTGGAGGGAACCGCTCTGGGGCCAACGTCCTGACTTTC,CASSGGNRSGANVLTF
-,TRBV18,12,-,TRBJ1-5,TGTGCCAGCTCACCCCTTGGTCAGCCCCAGCATTTT,CASSPLGQPQHF
-,TRBV27,15,-,TRBJ2-1,TGTGCCAGCAGTCCCCGGGCCCCCCTGCCTAGTGAGCAGTTCTTC,CASSPRAPLPSEQFF
-,TRBV18,12,-,TRBJ2-7,TGTGCCAGCACGGGACTTTCCTACGAGCAGTACTTC,CASTGLSYEQYF
-,TRBV27,15,TRBD2,TRBJ2-7,TGTGCCAGCAGTTCCCTGACTAGCGGGACCTACGAGCAGTACTTC,CASSSLTSGTYEQYF
-,TRBV13,19,TRBD1,TRBJ1-1,TGTGCCAGCAGCTTAGGCCTAAATGGACAGGGGGAGCGGCACACTGAAGCTTTCTTT,CASSLGLNGQGERHTEAFF
-,TRBV7-2,16,TRBD2,TRBJ2-3,TGTGCCAGCAGCCCCTCGACTAGCGGGATTGGGGATACGCAGTATTTT,CASSPSTSGIGDTQYF
-,TRBV21-1,18,-,TRBJ2-1,TGTGCCAGCAGCCTGCGAAGGGGGCCGATGAGCTCCTACAATGAGCAGTTCTTC,CASSLRRGPMSSYNEQFF
-,TRBV11-1,19,TRBD1,TRBJ2-6,TGTGCCAGCAGCTCCCAGGGGGCCACACCGTTCTCTGGGGCCAACGTCCTGACTTTC,CASSSQGATPFSGANVLTF
-,TRBV7-3,17,TRBD1,TRBJ2-6,TGTGCCAGCAGCGAGGACAGGGGGCCTTCTGGGGCCAACGTCCTGACTTTC,CASSEDRGPSGANVLTF
-,TRBV7-2,15,TRBD2,TRBJ2-3,TGTGCCAGCATCGGACCCTTAGCGGGGACCCCGCGGCAGTATTTT,CASIGPLAGTPRQYF
-,TRBV5-1,16,-,TRBJ1-3,TGCGCCAGCAGCTTGGCCACGGCCGGGGGTGGAAACACCATATATTTT,CASSLATAGGGNTIYF
-,TRBV7-3,17,TRBD2,TRBJ2-1,TGTGCCAGCAGCTCGACTAGCGGGAGTCATATGTCGGATGAGCAGTTCTTC,CASSSTSGSHMSDEQFF
-,TRBV30,12,-,TRBJ2-7,TGTGCCTGGAGTGTACCCAGCTACGAGCAGTACTTC,CAWSVPSYEQYF
-,TRBV7-2,15,TRBD2,TRBJ2-1,TGTGCCAGCAGCTTCGGTAGCGGGAGTGGGGGTGAGCAGTTCTTC,CASSFGSGSGGEQFF
-,TRBV15,18,-,TRBJ2-3,TGTGCCACCAGCAGAGTGGGATTACCGGGACACACCACAGATACGCAGTATTTT,CATSRVGLPGHTTDTQYF